The rows below give T cell receptor beta chains drawn from one sample of a study of beta chain features in type 1 diabetes. Clones were read by immunoSEQ multiplex PCR, and TCRdb kept only the in-frame ones, dropping some. The profile shows more than 140,000 clones, around a tenth of them singletons. Sequencing was carried out using central memory CD4+ T cells from blood. These receptors all stem from a woman in her 40s in good health. Each CDR3 is given with its conserved first and last residue. The order of the fields is J gene, clone size, V gene, D gene, CDR3 DNA, CDR3 protein. D genes are given only for firm matches. Only some rows state a clone size, as once, few, many or a class for expanded clones.

>TRBJ1-2|few|TRBV6-5|TRBD1
TGTGCCAGCAGTTACTCAGCAGGGGGAACGGGCTATGGCTACACCTTC
CASSYSAGGTGYGYTF
>TRBJ1-1|few|TRBV6-4|TRBD1
TGTGCCAGCAGTGACCTACCCCCAGGGGGGGAAGCTTTCTTT
CASSDLPPGGEAFF
>TRBJ1-1|NA|TRBV5-6|NA
TGTGCCAGCAGTCTATTAGGGGGTGGTATGAACACTGAAGCTTTCTTT
CASSLLGGGMNTEAFF
>TRBJ1-1|few|TRBV6-6|TRBD1
TGTGCCAGCAGTCTCGGGACAGGGGGGACTGAAGCTTTCTTT
CASSLGTGGTEAFF
>TRBJ2-7|NA|TRBV10-3|TRBD1
TGTGCCATCAGAAAAGGACAGGGAGCCCACGAGCAGTACTTC
CAIRKGQGAHEQYF
>TRBJ1-2|few|TRBV27|TRBD1
TGTGCCAGCAGTTCCCTGAACAGGGGATCCTATGGCTACACCTTC
CASSSLNRGSYGYTF
>TRBJ1-2|few|TRBV7-8|TRBD1
TGTGCCAGCAGCTCAATGACGGGACAGTACTATGGCTACACCTTC
CASSSMTGQYYGYTF
>TRBJ1-3|NA|TRBV18|NA
TGTGCCAGCTCACCGTTCGACAGCTCCTCTGGAAACACCATATATTTT
CASSPFDSSSGNTIYF
>TRBJ1-3|few|TRBV28|NA
TGTGCCAGCAGATCTCAGGGATCTGGAAACACCATATATTTT
CASRSQGSGNTIYF
>TRBJ2-1|NA|TRBV6-1|TRBD1
TGTGCCATTAGGACAGGCTCCTACAATGAGCAGTTCTTC
CAIRTGSYNEQFF
>TRBJ2-7|few|TRBV7-9|TRBD1
TGTGCCAGCATCATTGGGACAGCCGGCCCCTACGAGCAGTACTTC
CASIIGTAGPYEQYF
>TRBJ1-2|few|TRBV29-1|NA
TGCAGCGCTGCCGGGGATAACTATGGCTACACCTTC
CSAAGDNYGYTF
>TRBJ1-2|NA|TRBV19|TRBD1
TGTGCCAGTAGTCTCTGGACAGGGGTCAACTATGGCTACACCTTC
CASSLWTGVNYGYTF
>TRBJ2-1|few|TRBV7-9|NA
TGTGCCAGCAGCTTAGCAGGGGTCAATGAGCAGTTCTTC
CASSLAGVNEQFF
>TRBJ1-1|few|TRBV5-6|TRBD1
TGTGCCAGCAACCGGGACAGGGACACTGAAGCTTTCTTT
CASNRDRDTEAFF
>TRBJ2-3|few|TRBV5-1|NA
TGCGCCAGCAGCCCGGAACAGAGCACAGATACGCAGTATTTT
CASSPEQSTDTQYF
>TRBJ1-2|NA|TRBV2|NA
TGTGCCAGCACCTCAGGCCGTCTTCCCTATGGCTACACCTTC
CASTSGRLPYGYTF
>TRBJ1-6|NA|TRBV7-8|TRBD1
TGTGCCAGCAGCTCCCGGGACAGGGGAGGGAATTCACCCCTCCACTTT
CASSSRDRGGNSPLHF
>TRBJ1-2|NA|TRBV5-4|NA
TGTGCCAGCAGCTTGGCCGACAGCCTCTATGGCTACACCTTC
CASSLADSLYGYTF
>TRBJ2-1|few|TRBV5-1|TRBD2
TGCGCCAGCAGCTTGGCTCAACTAGCGGGGCCGTGGGATGAGCAGTTCTTC
CASSLAQLAGPWDEQFF